The text below deals with one T cell receptor beta chain. This sample stems from a study of blood T cell repertoires in COVID-19. Study-level background: Researchers got acute and convalescent COVID-19 samples from the United States, Italy and Spain.

Original handling: Using reference gene primer amplification, nucleated cell counts were estimated. This table comes from immunoSEQ multiplex PCR, and its TCRdb copy is limited to in-frame clones, with some not included. Clone size and V and J calls were adopted from that table, with D and trimming inferred from the DNA. Among approximately 360,000 clones listed, about four fifths were seen once. The study recruited people aged roughly 18 to 95 years across approximately 23 US areas. Two negative PCRs, clearance, or symptom resolution were required of recovered Cohort 3 donors. Germline CDR1 and CDR2: SGHRS and YFSETQ. This CDR3 comprises 15 residues. Trimming took off 7 bases at V and 4 bases at J, with 18 bases between the two ends.

The sequenced material came from PBMCs or T cells enriched from blood (not recorded which). The rearrangement joins TRBV5-1 to TRBJ1-3, with D unresolved. The sequence was collected from a woman aged 45-60 years who had recovered from COVID-19. The DNA for the CDR3 is TGCGCCAGCCGCCCCGGACTTCAGTCAGGAAACACCATATATTTT. Translating it yields CASRPGLQSGNTIYF.